Shown below are 3 T cell receptor beta chains from a single sample sequenced in a study of cytomegalovirus exposure and HLA in healthy donors. The PCR had 60 Vbeta and 13 Jbeta primers. TCRdb's copy holds only in-frame clones and misses some; the assay was immunoSEQ multiplex PCR. The data show roughly 100,000 clones, under 85% seen once. The source material was PBMCs. The receptors derive from a man aged 18 to 29 in good health and CMV-seronegative.

This chain links TRBV27 with TRBJ2-2; 10 positions match TRBD2. Germline trimming cut 5 bases from V and 5 bases from J; bases unmatched to any gene: 11. CDR1 and CDR2 (germline): MNHEY, SMNVEV (reference sequence). The CDR3 spans 17 residues. In DNA form, the CDR3 reads TGTGCCAGCAGTCCAAACCCTAGCGGGAGTCGGACCGGGGAGCTGTTTTTT. It is translated as CASSPNPSGSRTGELFF.

The chain recombines TRBV2 with TRBJ2-7, with D possibly being TRBD1 (6 bases). This CDR3 comprises 15 residues. Trimming shortened V by 5 bases and J by 0 bases, and 14 bases separated the two germline ends. CDR1 and CDR2 (germline): SNHLY, FYNNEI. CDR3 nucleotide sequence: TGTGCCAGCAGTTGGACAGCCGCCGTCTCCTACGAGCAGTACTTC. Protein product: CASSWTAAVSYEQYF. Full variable domain (outside the CDR3, taken from reference TRBV2 and TRBJ2-7): EPEVTQTPSHQVTQMGQEVILRCVPISNHLYFYWYRQILGQKVEFLVSFYNNEISEKSEIFDDQFSVERPDGSNFTLKIRSTKLEDSAMYFCASSWTAAVSYEQYFGPGTRLTVT.

The chain links TRBV11-2 to TRBJ2-1, with TRBD2 identical over 12 bases. Germline trimming cut 7 bases from V and 8 bases from J; bases unmatched to any gene: 9. The CDR3 loop spans 15 amino acids. Germline-derived CDR1 and CDR2 are SGHAT and FQNNGV. The CDR3 is CASTRTSGKSYEQFF. The CDR3 DNA sequence: TGTGCCAGCACTCGGACTAGCGGGAAGTCTTATGAGCAGTTCTTC. The variable domain in full, completed from reference TRBV11-2 and TRBJ2-1, reads EAGVAQSPRYKIIEKRQSVAFWCNPISGHATLYWYQQILGQGPKLLIQFQNNGVVDDSQLPKDRFSAERLKGVDSTLKIQPAKLEDSAVYLCASTRTSGKSYEQFFGPGTRLTVL.